This T cell receptor (beta chain) was found in a study of identical twins. In TCRdb, the 5' RACE reads were re-called with MiXCR into one record per CDR3 protein. Here the sample spans 700,000 to 950,000 distinct CDR3 sequences, about 12% being singletons. The germline CDR1 and CDR2 sequences are DFQATT and SNEGSKA (reference sequence). V dropped 4 bases and J dropped 0 bases, with 20 bases sitting between them. CDR3 length: 17 residues. This clonotype showed up many times. These data were also reused for a study on yellow fever vaccine responses in identical twins.

The chain carries TRBV20-1 and TRBJ2-3; D is unresolved. The clonotype comes from a woman aged 18-29 years in good health. Sequenced sample: PBMCs. The CDR3 nucleotides read TGCAGTGCTATCGTGGGTGTGGGCTCGTATAGCACAGATACGCAGTATTTT. It encodes CSAIVGVGSYSTDTQYF.